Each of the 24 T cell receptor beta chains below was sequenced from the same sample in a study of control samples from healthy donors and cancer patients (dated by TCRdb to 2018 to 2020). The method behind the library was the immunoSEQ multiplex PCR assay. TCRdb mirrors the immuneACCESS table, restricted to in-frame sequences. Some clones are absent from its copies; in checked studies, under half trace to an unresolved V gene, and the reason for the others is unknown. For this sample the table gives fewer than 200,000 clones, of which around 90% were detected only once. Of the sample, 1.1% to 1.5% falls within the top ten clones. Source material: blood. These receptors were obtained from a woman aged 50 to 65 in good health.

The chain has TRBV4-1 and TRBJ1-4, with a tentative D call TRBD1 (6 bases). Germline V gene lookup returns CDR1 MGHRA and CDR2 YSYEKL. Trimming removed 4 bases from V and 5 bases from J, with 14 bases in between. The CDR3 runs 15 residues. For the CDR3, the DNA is TGCGCCAGCAGCCTCGGACAGTTCGGAAATGAAAAACTGTTTTTT. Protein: CASSLGQFGNEKLFF.

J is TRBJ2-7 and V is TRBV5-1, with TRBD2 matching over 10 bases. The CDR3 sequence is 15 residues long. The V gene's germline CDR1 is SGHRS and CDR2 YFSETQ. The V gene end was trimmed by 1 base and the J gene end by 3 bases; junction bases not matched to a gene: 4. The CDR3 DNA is TGCGCCAGCAGCTTGACTAGCGGGGATAGCTACGAGCAGTACTTC. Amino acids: CASSLTSGDSYEQYF.

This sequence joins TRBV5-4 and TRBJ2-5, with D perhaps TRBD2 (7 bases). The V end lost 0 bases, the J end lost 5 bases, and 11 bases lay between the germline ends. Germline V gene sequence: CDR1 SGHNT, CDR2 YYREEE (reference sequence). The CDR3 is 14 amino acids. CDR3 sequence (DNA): TGTGCCAGCAGCTTGGGGGGCGGGGGCGAGACCCAGTACTTC. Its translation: CASSLGGGGETQYF.

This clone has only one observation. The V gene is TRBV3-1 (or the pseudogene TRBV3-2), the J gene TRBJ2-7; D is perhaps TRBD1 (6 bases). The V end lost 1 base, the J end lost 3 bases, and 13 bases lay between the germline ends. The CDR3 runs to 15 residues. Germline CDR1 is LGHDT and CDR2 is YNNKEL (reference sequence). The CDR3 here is CASSQAEGRGYEQYF. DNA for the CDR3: TGTGCCAGCAGCCAAGCCGAGGGCAGGGGCTACGAGCAGTACTTC.

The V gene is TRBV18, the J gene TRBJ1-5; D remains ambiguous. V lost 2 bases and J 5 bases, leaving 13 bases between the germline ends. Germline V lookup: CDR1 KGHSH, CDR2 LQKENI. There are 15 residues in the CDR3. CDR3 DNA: TGTGCCAGCTCACCATCGGGTAACGAGGATCAGCCCCAGCATTTT. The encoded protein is CASSPSGNEDQPQHF.

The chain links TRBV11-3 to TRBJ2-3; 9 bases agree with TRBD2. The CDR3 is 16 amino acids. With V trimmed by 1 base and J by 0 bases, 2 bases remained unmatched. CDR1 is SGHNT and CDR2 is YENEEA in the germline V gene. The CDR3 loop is CASSLGLAGSTDTQYF. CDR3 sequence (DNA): TGTGCCAGCAGCTTAGGTCTAGCGGGAAGCACAGATACGCAGTATTTT.

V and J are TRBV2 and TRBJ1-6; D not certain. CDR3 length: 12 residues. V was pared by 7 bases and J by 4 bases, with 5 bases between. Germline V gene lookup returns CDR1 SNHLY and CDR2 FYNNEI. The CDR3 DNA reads TGTGCCAGCAAGCGGTATAATTCACCCCTCCACTTT. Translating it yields CASKRYNSPLHF.

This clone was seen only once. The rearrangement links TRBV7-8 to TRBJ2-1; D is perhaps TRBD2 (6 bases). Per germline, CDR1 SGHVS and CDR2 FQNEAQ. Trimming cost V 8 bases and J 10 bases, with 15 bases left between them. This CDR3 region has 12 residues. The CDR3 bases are TGTGCCAGCTCGGGACTCACTATCGAGCAGTTCTTC. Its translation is CASSGLTIEQFF.

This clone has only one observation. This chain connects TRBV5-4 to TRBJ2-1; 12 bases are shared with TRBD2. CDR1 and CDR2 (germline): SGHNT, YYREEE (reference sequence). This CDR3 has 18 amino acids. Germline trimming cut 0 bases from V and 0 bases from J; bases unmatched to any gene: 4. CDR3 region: CASSLGLAGGRSYNEQFF. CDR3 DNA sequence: TGTGCCAGCAGCTTGGGGCTAGCGGGAGGGCGCTCCTACAATGAGCAGTTCTTC.

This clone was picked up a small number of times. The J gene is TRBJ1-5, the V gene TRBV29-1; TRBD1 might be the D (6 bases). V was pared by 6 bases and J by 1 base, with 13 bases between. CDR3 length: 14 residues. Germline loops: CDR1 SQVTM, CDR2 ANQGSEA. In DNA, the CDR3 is TGCAGCGTCACATTACAGGGAAGCAATCAGCCCCAGCATTTT. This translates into CSVTLQGSNQPQHF. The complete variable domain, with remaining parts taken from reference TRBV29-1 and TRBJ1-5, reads SAVISQKPSRDICQRGTSLTIQCQVDSQVTMMFWYRQQPGQSLTLIATANQGSEATYESGFVIDKFPISRPNLTFSTLTVSNMSPEDSSIYLCSVTLQGSNQPQHFGDGTRLSIL.

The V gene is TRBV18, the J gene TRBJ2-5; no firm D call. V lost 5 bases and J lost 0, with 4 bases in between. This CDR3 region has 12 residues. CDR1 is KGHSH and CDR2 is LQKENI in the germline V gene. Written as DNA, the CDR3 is TGTGCCAGCTCAGTGTACCAAGAGACCCAGTACTTC. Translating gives CASSVYQETQYF.

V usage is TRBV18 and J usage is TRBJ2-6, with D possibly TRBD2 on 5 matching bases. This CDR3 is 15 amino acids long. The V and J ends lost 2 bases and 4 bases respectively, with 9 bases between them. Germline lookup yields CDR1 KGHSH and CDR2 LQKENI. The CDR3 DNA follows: TGTGCCAGCTCACCAGGAGGTGACGGGGCCAACGTCCTGACTTTC. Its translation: CASSPGGDGANVLTF.

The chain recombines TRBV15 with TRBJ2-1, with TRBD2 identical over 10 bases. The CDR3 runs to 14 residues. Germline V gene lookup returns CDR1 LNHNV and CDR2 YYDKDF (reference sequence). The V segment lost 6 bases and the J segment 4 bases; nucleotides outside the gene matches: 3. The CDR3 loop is CATREREGYNEQFF. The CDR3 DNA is TGTGCCACCAGGGAGCGGGAGGGTTACAATGAGCAGTTCTTC.

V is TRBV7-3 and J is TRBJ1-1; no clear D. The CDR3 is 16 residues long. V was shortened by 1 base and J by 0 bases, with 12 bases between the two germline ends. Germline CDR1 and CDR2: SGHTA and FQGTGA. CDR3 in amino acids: CASSLMSGSLNTEAFF. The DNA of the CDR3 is TGTGCCAGCAGCTTAATGTCGGGATCGTTGAACACTGAAGCTTTCTTT.

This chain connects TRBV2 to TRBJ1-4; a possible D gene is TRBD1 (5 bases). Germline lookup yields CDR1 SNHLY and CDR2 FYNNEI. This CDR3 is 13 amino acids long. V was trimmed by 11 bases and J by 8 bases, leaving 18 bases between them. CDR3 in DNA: TGTGCCGGACGGGGCGATGCCTTGGAAAAACTGTTTTTT. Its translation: CAGRGDALEKLFF.

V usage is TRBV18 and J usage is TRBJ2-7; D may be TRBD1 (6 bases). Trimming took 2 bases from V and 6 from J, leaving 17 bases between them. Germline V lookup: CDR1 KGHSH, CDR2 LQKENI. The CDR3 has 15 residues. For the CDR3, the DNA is TGTGCCAGCTCACCAACCCTGGACAGACCTTCCGAGCAGTACTTC. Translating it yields CASSPTLDRPSEQYF.

CDR3: CASSFPRDYEQYF. The CDR3, as DNA: TGTGCCAGCAGTTTCCCCAGGGACTACGAGCAGTACTTC. The chain couples TRBV28 to TRBJ2-7, with a weak D call TRBD1 (5 bases). This CDR3 is 13 amino acids long. The germline CDR1 and CDR2 sequences are MDHEN and SYDVKM. Between the trimmed V and J ends, which lost 3 bases and 3 bases, there was a span of 9 bases.

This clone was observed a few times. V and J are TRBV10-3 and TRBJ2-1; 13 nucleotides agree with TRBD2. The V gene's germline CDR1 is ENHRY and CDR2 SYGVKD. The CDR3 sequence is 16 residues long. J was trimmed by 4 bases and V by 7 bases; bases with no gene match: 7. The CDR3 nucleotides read TGTGCCATCACCAAGACTAGCGGGGGGCGATACAATGAGCAGTTCTTC. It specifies CAITKTSGGRYNEQFF.

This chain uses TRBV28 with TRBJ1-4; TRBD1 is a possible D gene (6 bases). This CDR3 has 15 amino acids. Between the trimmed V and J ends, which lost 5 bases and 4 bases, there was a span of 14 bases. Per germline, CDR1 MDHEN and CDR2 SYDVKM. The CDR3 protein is CASSLLQGINEKLFF. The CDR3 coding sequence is TGTGCCAGCAGTCTCTTACAGGGTATTAATGAAAAACTGTTTTTT.

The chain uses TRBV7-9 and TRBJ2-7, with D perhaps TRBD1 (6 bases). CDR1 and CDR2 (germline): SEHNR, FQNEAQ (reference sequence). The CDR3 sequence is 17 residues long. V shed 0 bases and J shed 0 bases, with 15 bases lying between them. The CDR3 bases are TGTGCCAGCAGCTTAGCGCTTATGCAGGGGATCTCCTACGAGCAGTACTTC. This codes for CASSLALMQGISYEQYF.

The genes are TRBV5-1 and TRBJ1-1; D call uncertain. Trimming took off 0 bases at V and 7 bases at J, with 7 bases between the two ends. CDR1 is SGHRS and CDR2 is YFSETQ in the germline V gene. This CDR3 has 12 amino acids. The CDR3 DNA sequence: TGCGCCAGCAGCTTGGTGGGGTTTGAAGCTTTCTTT. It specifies CASSLVGFEAFF.

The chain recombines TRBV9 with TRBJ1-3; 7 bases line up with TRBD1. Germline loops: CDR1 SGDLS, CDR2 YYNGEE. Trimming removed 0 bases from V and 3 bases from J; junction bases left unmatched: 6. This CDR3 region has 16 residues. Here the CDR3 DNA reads TGTGCCAGCAGCGTAGGGGTCAGGGGGAATGGAAACACCATATATTTT. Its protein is CASSVGVRGNGNTIYF.

The CDR3 bases are TGTGCCACCAGTGATCAAACAGGGGGGAGCAATCAGCCCCAGCATTTT. Its protein is CATSDQTGGSNQPQHF. This chain connects TRBV24-1 to TRBJ1-5; 8 nucleotides line up with TRBD1. Germline trimming cut 3 bases from V and 1 base from J; bases unmatched to any gene: 4. CDR1 KGHDR and CDR2 SFDVKD come from the germline V gene. The CDR3 is 16 amino acids.

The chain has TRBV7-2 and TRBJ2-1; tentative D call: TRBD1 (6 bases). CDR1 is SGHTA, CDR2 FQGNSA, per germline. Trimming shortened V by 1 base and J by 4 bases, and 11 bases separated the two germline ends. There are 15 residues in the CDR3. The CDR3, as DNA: TGTGCCAGCAGCTTAGGGGTACAGGGATACAATGAGCAGTTCTTC. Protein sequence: CASSLGVQGYNEQFF. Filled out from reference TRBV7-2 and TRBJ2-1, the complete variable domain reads GAGVSQSPSNKVTEKGKDVELRCDPISGHTALYWYRQSLGQGLEFLIYFQGNSAPDKSGLPSDRFSAERTGGSVSTLTIQRTQQEDSAVYLCASSLGVQGYNEQFFGPGTRLTVL.